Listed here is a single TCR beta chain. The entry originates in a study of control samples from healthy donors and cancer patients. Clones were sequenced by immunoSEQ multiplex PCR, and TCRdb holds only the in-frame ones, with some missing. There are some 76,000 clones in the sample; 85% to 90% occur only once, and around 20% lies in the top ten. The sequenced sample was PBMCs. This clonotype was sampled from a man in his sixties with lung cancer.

CDR3 sequence (DNA): TGTGCCAGCAGAAAATTGACAGGGACCACTGAAGCTTTCTTT. Protein sequence: CASRKLTGTTEAFF. The genes are TRBV9 and TRBJ1-1, with 7 bases lining up with TRBD1. CDR1 is SGDLS, CDR2 YYNGEE, per germline. CDR3 length equals 14 residues. The J segment lost 4 bases and the V segment lost 5 bases, leaving 8 bases of the junction unmatched.